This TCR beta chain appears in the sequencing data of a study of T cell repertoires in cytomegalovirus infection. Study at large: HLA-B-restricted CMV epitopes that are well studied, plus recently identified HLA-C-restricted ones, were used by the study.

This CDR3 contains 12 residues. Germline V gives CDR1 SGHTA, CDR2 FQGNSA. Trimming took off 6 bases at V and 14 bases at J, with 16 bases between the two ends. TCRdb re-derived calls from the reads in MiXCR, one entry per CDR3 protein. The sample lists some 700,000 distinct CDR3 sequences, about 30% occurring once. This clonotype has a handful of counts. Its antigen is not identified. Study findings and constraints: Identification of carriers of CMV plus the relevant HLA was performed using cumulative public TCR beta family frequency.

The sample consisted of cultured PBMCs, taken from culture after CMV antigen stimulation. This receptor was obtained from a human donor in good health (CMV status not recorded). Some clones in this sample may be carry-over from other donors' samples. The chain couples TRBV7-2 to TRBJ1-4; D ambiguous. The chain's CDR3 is CASSQATNRLFF. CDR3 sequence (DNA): TGTGCCAGCAGTCAGGCTACTAATCGGCTGTTTTTT. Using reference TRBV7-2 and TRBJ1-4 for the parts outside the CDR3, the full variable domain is GAGVSQSPSNKVTEKGKDVELRCDPISGHTALYWYRQSLGQGLEFLIYFQGNSAPDKSGLPSDRFSAERTGGSVSTLTIQRTQQEDSAVYLCASSQATNRLFFGSGTQLSVL.